One sample yielded the 24 T cell receptor beta chains listed below, sequenced in a study of blood T cell repertoires in COVID-19. Clones were read by immunoSEQ multiplex PCR, and TCRdb kept only the in-frame ones, dropping some. This table holds some 51,000 clones, 90% found once. Sequencing used peripheral blood. Receptors were obtained from a man in his forties with acute or convalescent COVID-19.

The chain is built from TRBV21-1 and TRBJ1-5; no check of the table's D call, TRBD1, against the DNA was made. TRBV21-1 is annotated as a pseudogene. This CDR3 has 16 amino acids. CDR3 region: CASSTPGRDSHQPQHF. As DNA, the CDR3 is TGTGCCAGCAGCACCCCCGGTAGGGACAGCCATCAGCCCCAGCATTTT.

V and J are TRBV18 and TRBJ2-1, with 11 positions matching TRBD2. Germline assignment: CDR1 KGHSH and CDR2 LQKENI. J was trimmed by 5 bases and V by 5 bases; bases with no gene match: 8. This CDR3 has 16 amino acids. CDR3 loop: CASSETSGSLDNEQFF. DNA for the CDR3: TGTGCCAGCTCAGAAACTAGCGGGAGTCTCGACAATGAGCAGTTCTTC.

The chain has TRBV11-3 and TRBJ1-3, with a tentative D call TRBD1 (5 bases). The CDR3 runs to 18 residues. Germline V gene lookup returns CDR1 SGHNT and CDR2 YENEEA. Trimming removed 6 bases at V and 0 bases at J, with 21 bases between. The CDR3 reads CASRLGPGTGVSGNTIYF. The CDR3 DNA reads TGTGCCAGCAGGTTGGGCCCCGGGACGGGAGTCTCTGGAAACACCATATATTTT.

The genes are TRBV29-1 and TRBJ2-2; 15 nucleotides align to TRBD2. With V trimmed by 3 bases and J by 0 bases, 5 bases remained unmatched. From germline, CDR1 is SQVTM and CDR2 ANQGSEA. The CDR3 is 18 residues long. This CDR3 is CSVEGLAGGAANTGELFF. The CDR3 DNA follows: TGCAGCGTTGAGGGACTAGCGGGAGGTGCCGCGAACACCGGGGAGCTGTTTTTT.

The chain is built from TRBV7-9 and TRBJ1-4; D call uncertain. With 5 bases removed from V and 0 bases from J, the gap between germline ends came to 13 bases. Looked up from germline, CDR1 is SEHNR and CDR2 is FQNEAQ (reference sequence). CDR3 length: 16 amino acids. In DNA form, the CDR3 reads TGTGCCAGCAGCCGCACCTGGGAGGCAACTAATGAAAAACTGTTTTTT. Amino acids: CASSRTWEATNEKLFF. The whole variable domain, remainder taken from reference TRBV7-9 and TRBJ1-4, is DTGVSQNPRHKITKRGQNVTFRCDPISEHNRLYWYRQTLGQGPEFLTYFQNEAQLEKSRLLSDRFSAERPKGSFSTLEIQRTEQGDSAMYLCASSRTWEATNEKLFFGSGTQLSVL.

This clone was detected only a few times. V gene TRBV5-1 combines with J gene TRBJ2-7, with TRBD1 identical over 9 bases. CDR1 and CDR2 (germline): SGHRS, YFSETQ. Trimming at V came to 3 bases and at J to 5 bases, leaving 6 bases not matched to a gene. The CDR3 spans 14 residues. The CDR3 sequence is CASSSGTGPHEQYF. As DNA, the CDR3 is TGCGCCAGCAGCTCCGGGACAGGGCCCCACGAGCAGTACTTC.

This chain joins TRBV4-2 and TRBJ2-1, with 11 bases lining up with TRBD2. Germline CDR1 LGHNA, CDR2 YNFKEQ. Trimming removed 0 bases from V and 7 bases from J; junction bases left unmatched: 5. This CDR3 is 16 amino acids long. The CDR3 here is CASSQDLAGGSNEQFF. The CDR3 DNA sequence: TGTGCCAGCAGCCAAGATCTAGCGGGAGGTTCAAATGAGCAGTTCTTC.

The chain carries TRBV7-2 and TRBJ2-3; D is possibly TRBD2 (6 bases). Germline V lookup: CDR1 SGHTA, CDR2 FQGNSA. CDR3 size: 13 residues. V was trimmed by 5 bases and J by 2 bases, leaving 8 bases between them. In nucleotides, the CDR3 is TGTGCCAGCAGCCGGGACTTCACAGATACGCAGTATTTT. This gives the protein CASSRDFTDTQYF.

This clone was observed a single time. DNA for the CDR3: TGTGCCAGCAGTGTGGAGGTGGGCAATCAGCCCCAGCATTTT. It is translated as CASSVEVGNQPQHF. The chain combines TRBV2 with TRBJ1-5; D ambiguous. The germline V and J ends were trimmed by 4 bases and 2 bases, with 9 bases remaining between them. The CDR3 has 14 residues. Germline CDR1 reads SNHLY; CDR2 reads FYNNEI.

CDR3 region: CASSQVLKPTGTEAFF. Written as DNA, the CDR3 is TGTGCCAGCAGCCAAGTTTTGAAACCAACGGGCACTGAAGCTTTCTTT. The chain is built from TRBV3-1 (or the pseudogene TRBV3-2) and TRBJ1-1, with no clear D. V was shortened by 1 base and J by 4 bases, with 16 bases between the two germline ends. The CDR3 contains 16 residues. Germline assignment: CDR1 LGHDT and CDR2 YNNKEL (reference sequence).

This clone appeared a few times. The chain joins TRBV19 to TRBJ1-2; maybe TRBD1 (6 bases). V lost 7 bases and J 5 bases, leaving 17 bases between the germline ends. The V gene's germline CDR1 is LNHDA and CDR2 SQIVND (reference sequence). CDR3 size: 14 residues. CDR3: CASTNQGPGYGYTF. As DNA, the CDR3 is TGTGCCAGTACGAACCAGGGGCCGGGGTATGGCTACACCTTC.

V gene TRBV3-1 (or the pseudogene TRBV3-2) combines with J gene TRBJ1-3; D remains unclear. The CDR3 consists of 15 residues. CDR1 and CDR2 (germline): LGHDT, YNNKEL (reference sequence). Deletions cut 0 bases from V and 10 bases from J, with 16 bases between. This CDR3 is CASSQDIGLLQTIYF. Written as DNA, the CDR3 is TGTGCCAGCAGCCAAGATATCGGACTGCTCCAAACCATATATTTT.

This chain links TRBV15 with TRBJ2-3; a weak D match, TRBD2 (6 bases). Germline lookup yields CDR1 LNHNV and CDR2 YYDKDF (reference sequence). CDR3 size: 16 residues. Trimming removed 1 base from V and 7 bases from J, with 18 bases in between. The CDR3 reads CATSRGAGGGGNTQYF. The CDR3 DNA sequence: TGTGCCACCAGCAGAGGAGCCGGTGGGGGAGGTAATACGCAGTATTTT.

The chain joins TRBV6-6 to TRBJ2-3, with D uncertain. The germline V gene encodes CDR1 MNHNY and CDR2 SVGAGI (reference sequence). The CDR3 has 12 residues. Trimming removed 6 bases from V and 0 bases from J, with 4 bases in between. The CDR3 nucleotides are TGTGCCAGCAGCCAGAGCACAGATACGCAGTATTTT. It codes for CASSQSTDTQYF.

The rearrangement joins TRBV29-1 to TRBJ2-7, with D perhaps matching TRBD1 (5 bases). Germline lookup yields CDR1 SQVTM and CDR2 ANQGSEA. Trimming shortened V by 1 base and J by 4 bases, and 17 bases separated the two germline ends. The CDR3 is 15 amino acids. The CDR3: CSVEGTQGNIYEQYF. The CDR3 bases are TGCAGCGTTGAAGGAACCCAGGGAAACATTTACGAGCAGTACTTC.

The sample holds a few counts of this clone. This chain uses TRBV27 with TRBJ1-2; a weak D match, TRBD1 (5 bases). Germline lookup yields CDR1 MNHEY and CDR2 SMNVEV (reference sequence). V lost 5 bases, J lost 5 bases, and 15 bases lay in between. The CDR3 contains 14 residues. The CDR3 DNA reads TGTGCCAGCAGTAATGGCAGGGATTGGTATGGCTACACCTTC. Translating it yields CASSNGRDWYGYTF.

V is TRBV27 and J is TRBJ1-3, with unresolved D. Trimming took 6 bases from V and 2 from J, leaving 17 bases between them. The CDR3 totals 16 residues. Germline lookup yields CDR1 MNHEY and CDR2 SMNVEV (reference sequence). The CDR3 sequence is CASSLGPGRAGNTIYF. The CDR3 DNA is TGTGCCAGCAGCCTAGGCCCCGGGAGGGCTGGAAACACCATATATTTT.

The J gene is TRBJ2-1, the V gene TRBV4-1; D call uncertain. Looked up from germline, CDR1 is MGHRA and CDR2 is YSYEKL. The CDR3 runs 14 residues. Trimming took off 0 bases at V and 9 bases at J, with 12 bases between the two ends. CDR3 in amino acids: CASSQEAQTSEQFF. In nucleotides, the CDR3 is TGCGCCAGCAGCCAAGAAGCACAGACGAGTGAGCAGTTCTTC.

The chain links TRBV7-9 to TRBJ1-6; TRBD1 agrees at 8 bases. CDR3 size: 14 residues. Losses at the gene ends were 4 bases for V and 5 bases for J; bases not matched to a gene: 1. Germline assignment: CDR1 SEHNR and CDR2 FQNEAQ (reference sequence). The CDR3 coding sequence is TGTGCCAGCAGCTACAGGGGGGATAATTCACCCCTCCACTTT. Encoded protein: CASSYRGDNSPLHF.

Here the CDR3 reads CASKGLAGASTDTQYF. Here the CDR3 DNA reads TGTGCCAGCAAGGGACTAGCGGGAGCTAGCACAGATACGCAGTATTTT. The chain uses TRBV2 and TRBJ2-3; 14 nucleotides line up with TRBD2. The CDR3 is 16 amino acids. Germline V CDR1 and CDR2: SNHLY, FYNNEI. The ends lost 7 bases at V and 0 bases at J; junction bases unmatched: 3.

V and J are TRBV5-4 and TRBJ1-6; weak D call: TRBD1 (6 bases). The V end lost 4 bases, the J end lost 7 bases, and 12 bases lay between the germline ends. The length of the CDR3 is 14 residues. CDR1 is SGHNT and CDR2 is YYREEE in the germline V gene (reference sequence). The CDR3 sequence is CASSPGTRNSPLHF. CDR3 in DNA: TGTGCCAGCAGCCCCGGGACAAGAAATTCACCCCTCCACTTT.

This chain uses TRBV5-1 with TRBJ2-7, with D tentatively TRBD1 (7 bases). CDR1 is SGHRS, CDR2 YFSETQ, per germline. V gave up 4 bases and J gave up 0 bases, with 14 bases separating them. This CDR3 spans 15 amino acids. The CDR3 loop reads CASSRNRGGSYEQYF. CDR3 sequence (DNA): TGCGCCAGCAGCAGGAACAGGGGAGGCTCCTACGAGCAGTACTTC.

The chain recombines TRBV18 with TRBJ1-3; D may be TRBD1 (6 bases). V lost 3 bases and J lost 1, with 19 bases in between. CDR1 and CDR2 from the germline V gene are KGHSH and LQKENI. The CDR3 is 18 residues long. CDR3 sequence (DNA): TGTGCCAGCTCACCGCTTTCAGGGGCCGATAGATCTGGAAACACCATATATTTT. It encodes CASSPLSGADRSGNTIYF.

V and J are TRBV2 and TRBJ1-2; tentative D call: TRBD1 (5 bases). Germline values: CDR1 SNHLY, CDR2 FYNNEI. Trimming left V 3 bases short and J 7 bases short, with 9 bases between. This CDR3 contains 12 residues. The CDR3 DNA reads TGTGCCAGCAGTGAGGACACGGGTGGCTACACCTTC. Translating it yields CASSEDTGGYTF.